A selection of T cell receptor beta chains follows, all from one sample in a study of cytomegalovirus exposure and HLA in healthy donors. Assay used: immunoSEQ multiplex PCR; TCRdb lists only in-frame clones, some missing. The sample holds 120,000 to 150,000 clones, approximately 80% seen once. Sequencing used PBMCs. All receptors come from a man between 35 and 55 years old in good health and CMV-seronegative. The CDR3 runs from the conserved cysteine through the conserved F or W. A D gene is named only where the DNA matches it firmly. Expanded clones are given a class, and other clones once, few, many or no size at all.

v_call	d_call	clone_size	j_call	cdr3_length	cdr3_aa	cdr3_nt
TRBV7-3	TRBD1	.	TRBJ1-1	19	CASSFVRDSFILPNTEAFF	TGTGCCAGCAGCTTTGTCCGGGACAGCTTTATTCTCCCGAACACTGAAGCTTTCTTT
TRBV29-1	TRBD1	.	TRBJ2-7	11	CSADRGYEQYF	TGCAGCGCGGACAGGGGGTACGAGCAGTACTTC
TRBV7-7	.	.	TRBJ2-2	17	CASSPRLGQTNTGELFF	TGTGCCAGCAGCCCCCGGCTTGGGCAAACGAACACCGGGGAGCTGTTTTTT
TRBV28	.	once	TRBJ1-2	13	CASSRGGEYGYTF	TGTGCCAGCAGTCGCGGAGGGGAGTATGGCTACACCTTC
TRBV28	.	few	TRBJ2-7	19	CASSPNTIYRVLKTYEQYF	TGTGCCAGCAGTCCGAATACGATTTACAGGGTCCTAAAAACCTACGAGCAGTACTTC
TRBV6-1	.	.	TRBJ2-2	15	CASSVNSSPTGELFF	TGTGCCAGCAGTGTAAACAGTTCTCCCACCGGGGAGCTGTTTTTT
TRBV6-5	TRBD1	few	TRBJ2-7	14	CASSSGTGPYEQYF	TGTGCCAGCAGTTCCGGGACAGGGCCCTACGAGCAGTACTTC
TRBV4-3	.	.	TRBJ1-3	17	CASSQGAGHSGRNTIYF	TGCGCCAGCAGCCAAGGCGCCGGACACTCTGGAAGGAACACCATATATTTT
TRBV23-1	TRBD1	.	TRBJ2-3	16	CASSQGDRRFVDTQYF	TGCGCCAGCAGTCAAGGGGACAGGCGGTTTGTCGATACGCAGTATTTT
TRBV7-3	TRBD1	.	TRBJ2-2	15	CASSLTRTGTGELFF	TGTGCCAGCAGCTTAACGAGGACAGGCACCGGGGAGCTGTTTTTT
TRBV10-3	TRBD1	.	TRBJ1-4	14	CAISAEGAREKLFF	TGTGCCATCAGTGCCGAGGGGGCTCGGGAAAAACTGTTTTTT
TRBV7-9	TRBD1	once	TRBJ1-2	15	CASSPEDRIFYGYTF	TGTGCCAGCAGCCCTGAGGACAGGATCTTTTATGGCTACACCTTC
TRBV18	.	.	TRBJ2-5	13	CASSPLRQETQYF	TGTGCCAGCTCACCTCTCCGTCAAGAGACCCAGTACTTC
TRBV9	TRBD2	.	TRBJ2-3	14	CASSVERGWDTQYF	TGTGCCAGCAGCGTAGAGCGGGGTTGGGATACGCAGTATTTT
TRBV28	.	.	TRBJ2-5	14	CASSISGRSETQYF	TGTGCCAGCAGTATTTCAGGCCGATCAGAGACCCAGTACTTC
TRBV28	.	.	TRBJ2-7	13	CASSFLRVNEQYF	TGTGCCAGCAGTTTTCTCCGGGTCAACGAGCAGTACTTC
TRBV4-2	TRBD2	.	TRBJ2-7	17	CASSQELAGGPLDEQYF	TGTGCCAGCAGCCAGGAACTAGCGGGAGGGCCGCTAGACGAGCAGTACTTC
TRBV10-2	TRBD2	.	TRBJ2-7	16	CASRTLAGTYSYEQYF	TGCGCCAGCAGGACCCTAGCGGGGACCTACTCCTACGAGCAGTACTTC
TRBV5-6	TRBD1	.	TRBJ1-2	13	CASSLTGAGGYTF	TGTGCCAGCAGTCTCACAGGGGCGGGAGGCTACACCTTC
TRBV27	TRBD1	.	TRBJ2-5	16	CASRLGGQGLWETQYF	TGTGCCAGCAGATTGGGGGGACAGGGGCTGTGGGAGACCCAGTACTTC
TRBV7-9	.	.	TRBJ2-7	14	CASSLAKSTYEQYF	TGTGCCAGCAGCTTAGCGAAGAGCACTTACGAGCAGTACTTC
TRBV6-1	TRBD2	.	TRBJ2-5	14	CASRGGGTVETQYF	TGTGCCAGCAGAGGCGGGGGGACGGTGGAGACCCAGTACTTC